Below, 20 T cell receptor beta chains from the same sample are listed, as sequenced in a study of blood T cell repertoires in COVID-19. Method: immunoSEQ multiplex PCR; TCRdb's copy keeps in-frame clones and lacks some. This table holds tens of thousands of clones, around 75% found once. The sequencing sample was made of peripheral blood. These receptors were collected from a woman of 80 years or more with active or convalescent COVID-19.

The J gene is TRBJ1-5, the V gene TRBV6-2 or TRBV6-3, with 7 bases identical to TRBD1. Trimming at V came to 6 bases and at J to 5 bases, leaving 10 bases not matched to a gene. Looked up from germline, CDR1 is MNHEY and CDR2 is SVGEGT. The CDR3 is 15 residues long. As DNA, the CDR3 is TGTGCCAGCAGCTCGGGACAGCTACCACATCAGCCCCAGCATTTT. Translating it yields CASSSGQLPHQPQHF.

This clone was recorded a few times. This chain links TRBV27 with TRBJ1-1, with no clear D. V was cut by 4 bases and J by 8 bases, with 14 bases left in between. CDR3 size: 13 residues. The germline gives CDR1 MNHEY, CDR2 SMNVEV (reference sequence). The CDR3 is CASSSQETKEAFF. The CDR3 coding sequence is TGTGCCAGCAGTTCGCAGGAAACCAAGGAAGCTTTCTTT.

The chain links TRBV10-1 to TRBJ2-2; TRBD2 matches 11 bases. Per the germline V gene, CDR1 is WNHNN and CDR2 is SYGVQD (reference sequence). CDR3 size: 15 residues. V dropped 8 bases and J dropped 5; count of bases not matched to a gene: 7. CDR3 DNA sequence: TGCGCCAGCCGACCTCTAGCGGGGGGTACCGGGGAGCTGTTTTTT. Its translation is CASRPLAGGTGELFF.

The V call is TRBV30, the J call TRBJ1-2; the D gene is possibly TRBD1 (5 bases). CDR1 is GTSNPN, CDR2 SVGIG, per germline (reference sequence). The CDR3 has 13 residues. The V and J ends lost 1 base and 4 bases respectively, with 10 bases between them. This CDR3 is CAWSGDRPYGYTF. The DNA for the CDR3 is TGTGCCTGGAGTGGCGACAGACCCTATGGCTACACCTTC.

As DNA, the CDR3 is TGTGCCAGTAGGAGGGAACAGGGAATGAACACTGAAGCTTTCTTT. Translation gives CASRREQGMNTEAFF. The V call is TRBV19, the J call TRBJ1-1; D possibly corresponds to TRBD1 (6 bases). V was trimmed by 6 bases and J by 0 bases, leaving 14 bases between them. The CDR3 has 15 residues. The germline gives CDR1 LNHDA, CDR2 SQIVND (reference sequence).

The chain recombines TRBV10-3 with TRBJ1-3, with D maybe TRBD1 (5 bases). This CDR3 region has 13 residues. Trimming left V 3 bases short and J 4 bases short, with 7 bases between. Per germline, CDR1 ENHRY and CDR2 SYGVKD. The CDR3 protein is CAISDREGNTIYF. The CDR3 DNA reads TGTGCCATCAGTGACAGGGAAGGAAACACCATATATTTT.

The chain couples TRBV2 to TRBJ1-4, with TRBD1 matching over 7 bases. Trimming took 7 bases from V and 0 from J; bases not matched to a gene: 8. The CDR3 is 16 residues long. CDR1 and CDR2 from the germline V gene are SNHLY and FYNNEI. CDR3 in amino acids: CASKGQLLPTNEKLFF. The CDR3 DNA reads TGTGCCAGCAAGGGACAGCTTTTGCCAACTAATGAAAAACTGTTTTTT.

CDR3 region: CASTPPGTSSTGELFF. In DNA form, the CDR3 reads TGTGCCAGCACCCCACCGGGGACTAGTAGTACCGGGGAGCTGTTTTTT. The genes are TRBV28 and TRBJ2-2, with 8 bases lining up with TRBD2. Germline lookup yields CDR1 MDHEN and CDR2 SYDVKM. V gave up 7 bases and J gave up 5 bases; unmatched junction bases: 12. The CDR3 loop spans 16 amino acids.

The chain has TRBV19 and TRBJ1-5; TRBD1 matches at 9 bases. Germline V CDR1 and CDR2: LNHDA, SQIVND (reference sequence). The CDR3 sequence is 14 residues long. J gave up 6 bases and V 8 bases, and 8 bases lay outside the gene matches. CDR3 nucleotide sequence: TGTGCCAGTCTACAGGGGGCGGTTGGTCAGCCCCAGCATTTT. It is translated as CASLQGAVGQPQHF.

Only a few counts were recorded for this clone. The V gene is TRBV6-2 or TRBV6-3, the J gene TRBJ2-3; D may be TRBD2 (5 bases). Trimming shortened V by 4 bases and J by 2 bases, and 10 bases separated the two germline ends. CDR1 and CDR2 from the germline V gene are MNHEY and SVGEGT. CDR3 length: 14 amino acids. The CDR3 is CASSSSGYTDTQYF. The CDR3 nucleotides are TGTGCCAGCAGTTCAAGCGGTTACACAGATACGCAGTATTTT.

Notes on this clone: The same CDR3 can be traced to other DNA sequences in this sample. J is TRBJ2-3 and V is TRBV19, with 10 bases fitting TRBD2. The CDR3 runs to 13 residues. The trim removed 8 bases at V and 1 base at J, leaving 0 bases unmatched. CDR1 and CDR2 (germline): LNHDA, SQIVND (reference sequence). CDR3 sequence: CASGTSGTDTQYF. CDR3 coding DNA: TGTGCCAGTGGGACTAGCGGCACAGATACGCAGTATTTT.

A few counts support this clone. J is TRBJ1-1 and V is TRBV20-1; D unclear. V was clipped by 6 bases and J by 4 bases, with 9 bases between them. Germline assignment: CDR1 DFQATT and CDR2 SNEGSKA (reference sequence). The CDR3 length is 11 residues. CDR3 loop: CSANERTEAFF. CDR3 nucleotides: TGCAGTGCCAACGAGCGCACTGAAGCTTTCTTT.

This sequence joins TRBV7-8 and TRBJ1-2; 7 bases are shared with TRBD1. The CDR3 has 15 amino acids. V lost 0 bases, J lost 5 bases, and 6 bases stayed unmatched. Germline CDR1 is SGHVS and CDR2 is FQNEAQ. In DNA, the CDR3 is TGTGCCAGCAGCTTAGCGGCGGTGACAGGGTATGGCTACACCTTC. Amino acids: CASSLAAVTGYGYTF. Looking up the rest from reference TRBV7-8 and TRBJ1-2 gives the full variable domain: GAGVSQSPRYKVAKRGQDVALRCDPISGHVSLFWYQQALGQGPEFLTYFQNEAQLDKSGLPSDRFFAERPEGSVSTLKIQRTQQEDSAVYLCASSLAAVTGYGYTFGSGTRLTVV.

CDR3 bases: TGTGCCAGCAGCCAGGGACTGGATGAGCAGTTCTTC. Its protein is CASSQGLDEQFF. The chain couples TRBV9 to TRBJ2-1; D possibly corresponds to TRBD2 (6 bases). The CDR3 runs to 12 residues. V dropped 4 bases and J dropped 8 bases, with 10 bases sitting between them. Germline assignment: CDR1 SGDLS and CDR2 YYNGEE.

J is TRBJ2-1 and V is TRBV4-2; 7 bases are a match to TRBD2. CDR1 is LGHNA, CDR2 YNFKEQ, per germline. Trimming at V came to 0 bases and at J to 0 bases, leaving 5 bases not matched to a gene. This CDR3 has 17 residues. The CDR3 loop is CASSQEVGGNSYNEQFF. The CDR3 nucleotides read TGTGCCAGCAGCCAAGAGGTGGGGGGGAACTCCTACAATGAGCAGTTCTTC.

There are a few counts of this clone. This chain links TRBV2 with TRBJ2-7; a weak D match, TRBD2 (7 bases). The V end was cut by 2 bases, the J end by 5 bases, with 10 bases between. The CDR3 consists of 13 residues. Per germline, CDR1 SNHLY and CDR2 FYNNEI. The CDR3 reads CASSEQGRDEQYF. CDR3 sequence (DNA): TGTGCCAGCAGTGAACAGGGGAGGGACGAGCAGTACTTC.

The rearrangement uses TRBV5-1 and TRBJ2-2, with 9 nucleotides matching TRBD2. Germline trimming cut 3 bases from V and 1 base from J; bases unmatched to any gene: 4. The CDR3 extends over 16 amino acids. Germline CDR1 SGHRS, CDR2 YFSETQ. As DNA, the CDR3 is TGCGCCAGCAGCTGGGGAGCGGGAGGGAACACCGGGGAGCTGTTTTTT. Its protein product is CASSWGAGGNTGELFF.

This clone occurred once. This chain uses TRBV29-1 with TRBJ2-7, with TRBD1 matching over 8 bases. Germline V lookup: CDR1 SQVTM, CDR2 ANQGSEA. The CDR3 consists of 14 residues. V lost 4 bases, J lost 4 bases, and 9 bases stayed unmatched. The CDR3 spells CSVVVGQGLYEQYF. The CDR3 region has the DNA TGCAGCGTTGTAGTAGGACAGGGCCTTTACGAGCAGTACTTC.

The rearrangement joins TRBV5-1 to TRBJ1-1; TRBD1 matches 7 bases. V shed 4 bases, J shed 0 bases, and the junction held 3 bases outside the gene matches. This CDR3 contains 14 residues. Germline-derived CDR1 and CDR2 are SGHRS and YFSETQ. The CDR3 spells CASSVQGMNTEAFF. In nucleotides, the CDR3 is TGCGCCAGCAGCGTACAGGGGATGAACACTGAAGCTTTCTTT. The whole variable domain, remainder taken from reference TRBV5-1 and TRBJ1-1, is KAGVTQTPRYLIKTRGQQVTLSCSPISGHRSVSWYQQTPGQGLQFLFEYFSETQRNKGNFPGRFSGRQFSNSRSEMNVSTLELGDSALYLCASSVQGMNTEAFFGQGTRLTVV.

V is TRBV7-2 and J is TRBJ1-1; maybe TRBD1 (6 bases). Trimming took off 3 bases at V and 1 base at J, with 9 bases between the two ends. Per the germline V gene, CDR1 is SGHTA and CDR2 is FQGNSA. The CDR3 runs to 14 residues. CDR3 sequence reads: CASSFSGENTEAFF. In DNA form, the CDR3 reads TGTGCCAGCAGCTTTTCAGGGGAGAACACTGAAGCTTTCTTT.